These 9 T cell receptor beta chains share one sample of origin, sequenced in a study of T-cell memory formation after mild COVID-19. TCRdb independently ran MiXCR on the 5' RACE reads; one entry per CDR3 protein. Of approximately 300,000 distinct CDR3 sequences listed, roughly a fifth are singletons. Material for sequencing was PBMCs or a T cell subset sorted from them (not recorded which). The receptor source for this set is a young man who had mild COVID-19 (a few samples of this study predate the infection). Cell type and time point are not known.

This clonotype was counted between two and nine times. This sequence joins TRBV10-3 and TRBJ2-3; 12 bases match TRBD1. This CDR3 is 17 amino acids long. CDR1 is ENHRY, CDR2 SYGVKD, per germline. The junction had 8 bases not matched to a gene; V was cut back by 6 bases and J by 1 base. CDR3 region: CAIRTGQGAHGTDTQYF. The CDR3 DNA follows: TGTGCCATCAGAACGGGACAGGGGGCGCATGGCACAGATACGCAGTATTTT.

This clonotype showed up just a few times. V is TRBV6-6 and J is TRBJ2-1; no firm D call. The V end lost 6 bases, the J end lost 8 bases, and 8 bases lay between the germline ends. In germline, CDR1 is MNHNY, CDR2 SVGAGI (reference sequence). CDR3 length: 11 residues. CDR3 region: CASSSKDEQFF. In DNA, the CDR3 is TGTGCCAGCAGCTCCAAAGATGAGCAGTTCTTC.

This clonotype was found a few times. The chain has TRBV6-2 or TRBV6-3 and TRBJ2-5; D unclear. The V gene's germline CDR1 is MNHEY and CDR2 SVGEGT. The CDR3 contains 16 residues. V was shortened by 8 bases and J by 0 bases, with 19 bases between the two germline ends. The CDR3 is CASSYRVGMYQETQYF. The CDR3 DNA is TGTGCCAGCTCCTACCGCGTGGGCATGTACCAAGAGACCCAGTACTTC.

In this sample, this clonotype turned up a few times. The chain links TRBV6-2 or TRBV6-3 to TRBJ1-1; possibly TRBD1 for D (5 bases). The CDR3 is 16 amino acids. V lost 0 bases and J lost 1, with 12 bases in between. In germline, CDR1 is MNHEY, CDR2 SVGEGT. The CDR3 protein is CASSYSRDVRNTEAFF. The CDR3 nucleotides are TGTGCCAGCAGTTACTCAAGGGACGTCAGGAACACTGAAGCTTTCTTT.

This chain connects TRBV7-9 to TRBJ2-5; D remains unclear. Germline V lookup: CDR1 SEHNR, CDR2 FQNEAQ (reference sequence). V lost 3 bases, J lost 4 bases, and 12 bases lay in between. The CDR3 totals 14 residues. The chain's CDR3 is CASSFGRRVETQYF. CDR3 coding DNA: TGTGCCAGCAGCTTCGGACGACGGGTAGAGACCCAGTACTTC.

The rearrangement joins TRBV7-2 to TRBJ2-2; 11 nucleotides agree with TRBD2. This CDR3 has 20 residues. V shed 3 bases, J shed 6 bases, and the junction held 18 bases outside the gene matches. Germline assignment: CDR1 SGHTA and CDR2 FQGNSA. The CDR3 protein is CASSFFSSPVSGGGSGELFF. The DNA for the CDR3 is TGTGCCAGCAGCTTTTTTTCCTCCCCGGTTAGCGGGGGGGGATCCGGGGAGCTGTTTTTT.

V and J are TRBV7-2 and TRBJ1-1; 10 positions agree with TRBD1. CDR3 length equals 16 residues. The J segment lost 3 bases and the V segment lost 3 bases, leaving 7 bases of the junction unmatched. Germline V lookup: CDR1 SGHTA, CDR2 FQGNSA. CDR3 sequence reads: CASSLAPGQGYTEAFF. The DNA for the CDR3 is TGTGCCAGCAGCTTGGCCCCGGGACAGGGGTACACTGAAGCTTTCTTT.

This clonotype turned up a few times. The V gene is TRBV27, the J gene TRBJ2-1; 11 bases align to TRBD2. V trimming: 8 bases; J trimming: 3 bases; junction bases outside the gene matches: 6. This CDR3 has 15 residues. From germline, CDR1 is MNHEY and CDR2 SMNVEV (reference sequence). The CDR3 sequence is CASRLAGTLYNEQFF. DNA for the CDR3: TGTGCCAGCCGACTAGCGGGGACCCTCTACAATGAGCAGTTCTTC.

The V gene is TRBV11-2, the J gene TRBJ1-6; D is unclear. This CDR3 has 16 residues. Germline assignment: CDR1 SGHAT and CDR2 FQNNGV. Trimming removed 3 bases at V and 2 bases at J, with 11 bases between. As DNA, the CDR3 is TGTGCCAGCAGCTTGGAAGGTGGGGCCTATAATTCACCCCTCCACTTT. This translates into CASSLEGGAYNSPLHF.